The present entry profiles one T cell receptor beta chain with its context. CDR3 size: 14 residues. Germline assignment: CDR1 MNHNY and CDR2 SVGAGI (reference sequence). V trimming: 4 bases; J trimming: 6 bases; junction bases outside the gene matches: 6. This sample was taken from a study of control samples from healthy donors and cancer patients. Assay: immunoSEQ multiplex PCR; the TCRdb copy retains only in-frame clones and omits some. The sample lists about 220,000 clones, around 94% occurring once. This receptor was identified in a man aged 45 to 65 in good health. The J gene is TRBJ2-1, the V gene TRBV6-6, with 7 bases that match TRBD2. Sequenced material: blood. The CDR3 is CASSLLGGINEQFF. DNA for the CDR3: TGTGCCAGCAGTTTACTGGGGGGGATCAATGAGCAGTTCTTC.